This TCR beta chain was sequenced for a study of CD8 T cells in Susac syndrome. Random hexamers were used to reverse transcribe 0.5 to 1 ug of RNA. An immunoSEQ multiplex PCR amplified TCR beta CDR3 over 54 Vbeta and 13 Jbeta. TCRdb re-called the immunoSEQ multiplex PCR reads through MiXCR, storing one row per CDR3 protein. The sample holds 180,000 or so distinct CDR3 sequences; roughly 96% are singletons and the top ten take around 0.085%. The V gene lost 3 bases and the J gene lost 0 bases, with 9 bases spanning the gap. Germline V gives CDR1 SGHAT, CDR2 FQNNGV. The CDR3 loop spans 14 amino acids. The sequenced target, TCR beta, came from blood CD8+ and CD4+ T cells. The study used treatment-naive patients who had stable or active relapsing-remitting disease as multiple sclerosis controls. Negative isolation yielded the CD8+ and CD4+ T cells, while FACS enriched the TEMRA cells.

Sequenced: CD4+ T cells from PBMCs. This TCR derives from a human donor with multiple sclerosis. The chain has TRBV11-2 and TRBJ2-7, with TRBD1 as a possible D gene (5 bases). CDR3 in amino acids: CASSFRGSSYEQYF. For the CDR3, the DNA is TGTGCCAGCAGCTTTAGGGGCAGCTCCTACGAGCAGTACTTC.